This T cell receptor (beta chain) stems from a study of OX40 agonist ivuxolimab in advanced cancers. With respect to the entire study: Ivuxolimab was a fully human IgG2 agonistic monoclonal antibody targeting the costimulatory receptor OX40 (CD134). Intravenous ivuxolimab was administered to patients every 2 weeks at six dose levels: 0.01, 0.1, 0.3, 1.5, 3 and 10 mg/kg. Of the roughly 51 patients in dose escalation, about 20 had hepatocellular carcinoma, about 15 had melanoma, 9 had renal cell carcinoma and 9 had head and neck cancer. In the dose-escalation cohort, more than 75% of patients were male, and the mean age was around 60 years, with a range of about 23 to 90. Prior anti-PD-1, anti-PD-L1 or anti-CTLA-4 therapy was permitted, and checkpoint inhibitors had been received by more than 35% of dose-escalation patients. Three dose-escalation patients achieved partial responses, one with hepatocellular carcinoma and two with cutaneous melanoma. Peripheral TCRbeta sequencing was intended to test whether TCR sequence diversity was altered and clonal T-cell expansion was caused by ivuxolimab. The monotherapy dose-escalation portion (N ≈ 52 patients) of the phase I ivuxolimab trial is reported in the paper. Findings and caveats that apply to the study as a whole: At doses of 0.1 to 3.0 mg/kg, clonal expansion of both CD4+ and CD8+ blood T cells was observed from baseline to week 6. In the 0.1-3.0 mg/kg groups, partial responders had among the lowest normalized peripheral clonal expansion, particularly in CD8+ T cells. The antigen specificity of the clonally expanded peripheral T cells was not determined. On average, CD8+ T cells showed more expanded clones than CD4+ T cells after ivuxolimab. Low levels of normalized T-cell clonal expansion were also seen in some nonresponding patients.

For this chain, trimming is 3 bases at the V end and 6 bases at the J end, and the number of junction bases without a gene match is 9. CDR1 and CDR2, per the germline V gene, are SGHVS and FNYEAQ. The CDR3, from cysteine to phenylalanine, totals 15 residues. Only the CDR3 part of the read is kept: 45 bases, read in frame from the first base. Patients with autoimmune disease history or receiving systemic immunosuppression were excluded from the trial. Peripheral blood for TCR sequencing was drawn from every dose cohort at baseline, at cycle 4 day 1 and at cycle 7 day 1. The samples were taken from a phase I, first-in-human, multicenter, open-label dose-escalation trial of ivuxolimab. Adults with locally advanced or metastatic melanoma, renal cell carcinoma, hepatocellular carcinoma or head and neck squamous cell carcinoma were enrolled in the trial. CD4+ and CD8+ T cells were sorted separately from peripheral blood before TCR sequencing.

Regarding this clone: Its antigen remains unidentified. No quality values exist for individual bases; no much larger clone is one base distant.

For sequencing of the TCRbeta CDR3 region, genomic DNA was extracted from the sorted cells. The immunoSEQ Assay was used for sequencing of TCRbeta CDR3 regions. Drawn from immuneACCESS, this table holds only the in-frame rearrangements with V and J called that TCRdb kept. Clones are partly lost; checked studies trace under half to an unresolved V gene and leave the rest unexplained. For this sample there are roughly 80,000 clones; roughly 91% appear just once. The ten largest make up about 1.8% of the sample. Recombination connected TRBV7-6 to TRBJ2-7; TRBD1 fits 9 bases in the junction. The material was CD4+ or CD8+ T cells sorted from blood, obtained in a trial of the OX40 agonist ivuxolimab. This clonotype was sampled from an adult with an advanced solid tumor such as melanoma, head and neck, liver or kidney cancer. The CDR3 protein is CASSLGQGLNGEQYF. The sequenced DNA: TGTGCCAGCAGCTTGGGACAGGGTCTAAACGGCGAGCAGTACTTC.